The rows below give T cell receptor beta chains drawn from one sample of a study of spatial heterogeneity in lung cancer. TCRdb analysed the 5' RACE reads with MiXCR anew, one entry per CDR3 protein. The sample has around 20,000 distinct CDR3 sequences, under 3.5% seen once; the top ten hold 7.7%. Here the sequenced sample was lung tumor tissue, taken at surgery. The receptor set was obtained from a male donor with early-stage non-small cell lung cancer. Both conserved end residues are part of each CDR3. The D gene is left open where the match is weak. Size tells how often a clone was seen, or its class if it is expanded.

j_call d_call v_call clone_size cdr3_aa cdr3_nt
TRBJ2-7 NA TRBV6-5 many CASSRSFPYEQYF TGTGCCAGCAGTCGATCATTTCCCTACGAGCAGTACTTC
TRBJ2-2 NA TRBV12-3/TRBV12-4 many CASIRAGELFF TGTGCCAGCATAAGAGCCGGGGAGCTGTTTTTT
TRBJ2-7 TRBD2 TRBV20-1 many CSAPAGGAYEQYF TGCAGTGCCCCAGCGGGAGGGGCGTACGAGCAGTACTTC
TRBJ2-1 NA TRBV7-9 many CASSLGSLDEQFF TGTGCCAGCAGCTTAGGTTCTCTCGATGAGCAGTTCTTC
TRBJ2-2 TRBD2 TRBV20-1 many CSASKREATGELFF TGCAGTGCTAGCAAGCGGGAGGCGACCGGGGAGCTGTTTTTT
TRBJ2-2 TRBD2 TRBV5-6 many CASSLGLAGTGELFF TGTGCCAGCAGCTTGGGACTAGCGGGAACCGGGGAGCTGTTTTTT
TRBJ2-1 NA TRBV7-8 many CASSLQYGELNEQFF TGTGCCAGCAGCCTCCAGTACGGAGAACTGAATGAGCAGTTCTTC
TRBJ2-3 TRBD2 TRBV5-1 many CASSLSGSTTDTQYF TGCGCCAGCAGCTTAAGCGGGAGCACCACAGATACGCAGTATTTT
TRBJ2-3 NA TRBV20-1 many CSARLSGNTDTQYF TGCAGTGCTAGACTCAGCGGAAACACAGATACGCAGTATTTT
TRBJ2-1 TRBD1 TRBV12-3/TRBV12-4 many CASSLRTGALTYSYNEQFF TGTGCCAGCAGTCTCCGGACAGGGGCCCTAACATACTCCTACAATGAGCAGTTCTTC
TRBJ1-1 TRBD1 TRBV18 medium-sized CASSPAQGPEAFF TGTGCCAGCTCACCAGCACAGGGGCCTGAAGCTTTCTTT
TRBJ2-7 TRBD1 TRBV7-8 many CASSLEAGDRGYEQYF TGTGCCAGCAGCTTAGAGGCCGGGGACAGGGGCTACGAGCAGTACTTC
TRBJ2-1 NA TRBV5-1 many CASSLGTGIGNEQFF TGCGCCAGCAGCTTAGGAACGGGAATCGGAAATGAGCAGTTCTTC
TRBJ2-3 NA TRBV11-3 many CASSLDSTDTQYF TGTGCCAGCAGCTTAGACAGCACAGATACGCAGTATTTT
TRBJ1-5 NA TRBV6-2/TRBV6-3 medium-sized CASSYSNRVNQPQHF TGTGCCAGCAGTTACTCGAACAGGGTCAATCAGCCCCAGCATTTT